The source of this T cell receptor (beta chain) is a study of shared clonotypes between healthy human individuals. Libraries were prepared by immunoSEQ multiplex PCR; TCRdb keeps only in-frame clonotypes and omits some of them. The data show about 380,000 clones, with around 96% seen just once and around 0.3% held by the top ten. This CDR3 contains 17 residues. The rearrangement links TRBV12-2 to TRBJ2-7; the D call TRBD1 from the table was never checked on the DNA. TRBV12-2 has pseudogene status. The receptor's source is a man aged 25-40 years in good health. The sample comprised memory CD8+ T cells sorted from blood. The subset: CD45RO+ cells pooled with CCR7-negative TemRA cells. The CDR3 region has the DNA TGTGCAAGTCGCTTTGGGAGGGACAGGGACAAGACGTACGAGCAGTACTTC. Amino acids: CASRFGRDRDKTYEQYF.